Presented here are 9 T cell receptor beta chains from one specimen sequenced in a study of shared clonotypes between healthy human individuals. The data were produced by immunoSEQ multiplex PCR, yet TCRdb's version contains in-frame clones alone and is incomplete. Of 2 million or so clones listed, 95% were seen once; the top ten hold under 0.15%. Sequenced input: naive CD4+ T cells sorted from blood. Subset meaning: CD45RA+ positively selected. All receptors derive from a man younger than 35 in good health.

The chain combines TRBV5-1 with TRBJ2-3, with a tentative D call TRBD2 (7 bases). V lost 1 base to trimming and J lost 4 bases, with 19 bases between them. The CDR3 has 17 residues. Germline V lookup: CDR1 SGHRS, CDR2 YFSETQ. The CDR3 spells CASSLRSGGPSADTQYF. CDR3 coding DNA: TGCGCCAGCAGCTTGCGATCGGGGGGCCCCTCTGCAGATACGCAGTATTTT.

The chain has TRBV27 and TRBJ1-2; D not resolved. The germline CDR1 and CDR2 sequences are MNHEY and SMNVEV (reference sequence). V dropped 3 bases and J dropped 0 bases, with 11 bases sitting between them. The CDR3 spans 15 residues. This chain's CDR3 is CASSLVGTANYGYTF. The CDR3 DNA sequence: TGTGCCAGCAGTTTGGTCGGAACAGCTAACTATGGCTACACCTTC.

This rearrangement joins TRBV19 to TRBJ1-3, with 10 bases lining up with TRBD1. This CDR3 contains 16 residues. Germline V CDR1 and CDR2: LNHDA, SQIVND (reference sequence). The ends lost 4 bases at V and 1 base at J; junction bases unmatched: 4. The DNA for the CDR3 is TGTGCCAGTAGTACGGCGGGACAGGGGTCTGGAAACACCATATATTTT. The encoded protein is CASSTAGQGSGNTIYF.

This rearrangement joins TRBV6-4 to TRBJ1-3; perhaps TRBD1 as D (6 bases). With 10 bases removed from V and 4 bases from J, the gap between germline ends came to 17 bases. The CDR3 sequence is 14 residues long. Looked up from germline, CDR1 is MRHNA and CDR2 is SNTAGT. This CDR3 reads CATRTRGAGNTIYF. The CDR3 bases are TGTGCCACCAGGACCAGGGGCGCGGGAAACACCATATATTTT.

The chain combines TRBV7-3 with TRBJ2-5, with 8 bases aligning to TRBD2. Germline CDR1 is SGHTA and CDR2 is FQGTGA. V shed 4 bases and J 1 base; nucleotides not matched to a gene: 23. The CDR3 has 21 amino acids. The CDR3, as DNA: TGTGCCAGCAGCTCACACTCCAGGGCTACTAGCGGACCCGCGGTCCAAGAGACCCAGTACTTC. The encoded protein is CASSSHSRATSGPAVQETQYF.

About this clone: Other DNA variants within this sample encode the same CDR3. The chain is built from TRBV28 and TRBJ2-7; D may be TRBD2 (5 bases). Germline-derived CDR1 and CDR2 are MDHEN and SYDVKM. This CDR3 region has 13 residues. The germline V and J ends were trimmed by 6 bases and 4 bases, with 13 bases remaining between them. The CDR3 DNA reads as TGTGCCAGCAGCCCCGGTGGCGGGTACGAGCAGTACTTC. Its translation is CASSPGGGYEQYF.

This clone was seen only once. The CDR3 protein is CASRTGGAGGQPQHF. Here the CDR3 DNA reads TGTGCCAGCAGGACGGGGGGAGCCGGGGGTCAGCCCCAGCATTTT. The chain carries TRBV6-1 and TRBJ1-5; TRBD1 is a possible D gene (5 bases). The V end was cut by 6 bases, the J end by 6 bases, with 18 bases between. The CDR3 runs 15 residues. The germline gives CDR1 MNHNS, CDR2 SASEGT.

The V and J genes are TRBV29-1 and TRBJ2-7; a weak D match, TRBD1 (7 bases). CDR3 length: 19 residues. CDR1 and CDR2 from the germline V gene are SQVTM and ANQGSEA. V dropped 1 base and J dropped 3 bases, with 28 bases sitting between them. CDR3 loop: CSVEVHRDSVLTGGYEQYF. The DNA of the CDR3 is TGCAGCGTTGAAGTCCACCGGGACAGCGTCTTAACCGGGGGCTACGAGCAGTACTTC.

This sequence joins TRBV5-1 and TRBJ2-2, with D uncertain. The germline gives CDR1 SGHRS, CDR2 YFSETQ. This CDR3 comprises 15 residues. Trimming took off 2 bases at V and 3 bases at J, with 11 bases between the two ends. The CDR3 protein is CASSFGLRDTGELFF. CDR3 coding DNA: TGCGCCAGCAGCTTCGGTCTAAGGGACACCGGGGAGCTGTTTTTT.